The 21 T cell receptor beta chains presented below share a single source sample, sequenced in a study of blood T cell repertoires in COVID-19. Sequenced by immunoSEQ multiplex PCR; TCRdb stores in-frame clones only, minus some. The sample consists of under 55,000 clones, around 86% of them appearing once. Sequenced material: peripheral blood. Receptors were obtained from an elderly woman with COVID-19, enrolled during active disease.

The chain recombines TRBV6-1 with TRBJ1-6; D is ambiguous. This CDR3 region has 15 residues. V gave up 0 bases and J gave up 8 bases, with 11 bases separating them. Per germline, CDR1 MNHNS and CDR2 SASEGT. The CDR3 loop reads CASSEAIPRDSPLHF. The CDR3 nucleotides read TGTGCCAGCAGTGAAGCGATCCCGAGGGATTCACCCCTCCACTTT.

The chain has TRBV28 and TRBJ1-2, with TRBD1 matching 8 bases. This CDR3 contains 13 residues. After removal of 2 bases from V and 4 bases from J, the junction contained 0 bases not matched to a gene. Germline V gives CDR1 MDHEN, CDR2 SYDVKM. The chain's CDR3 is CASSLTGGYGYTF. CDR3 nucleotide sequence: TGTGCCAGCAGTTTAACAGGGGGCTATGGCTACACCTTC.

V is TRBV5-1 and J is TRBJ1-2, with D possibly TRBD1 on 6 matching bases. The V and J ends lost 4 bases and 10 bases respectively, with 20 bases between them. Germline V gives CDR1 SGHRS, CDR2 YFSETQ. This CDR3 is built from 14 residues. The CDR3 DNA reads TGCGCCAGCAGCCCCAATACCGGGACACTCCTCTACACCTTC. Its translation is CASSPNTGTLLYTF.

The J gene is TRBJ1-6, the V gene TRBV11-2; 7 positions match TRBD1. The junction had 2 bases not matched to a gene; V was cut back by 5 bases and J by 7 bases. Germline values: CDR1 SGHAT, CDR2 FQNNGV. The CDR3 has 13 residues. This chain's CDR3 is CASSPGQNSPLHF. CDR3 sequence (DNA): TGTGCCAGCAGCCCGGGACAGAATTCACCCCTCCACTTT.

This clone was recorded once. The chain combines TRBV6-5 with TRBJ2-1; 11 nucleotides line up with TRBD2. The germline gives CDR1 MNHEY, CDR2 SVGAGI. V lost 6 bases to trimming and J lost 5 bases; unmatched junction nucleotides: 6. This CDR3 comprises 15 residues. The CDR3 DNA is TGTGCCAGCAGCGCTACTAGCGGGGGAAACAATGAGCAGTTCTTC. As protein: CASSATSGGNNEQFF.

This clone was seen a few times. The rearrangement uses TRBV6-5 and TRBJ1-6; no definite D call. V shed 8 bases and J shed 7 bases, with 12 bases lying between them. In germline, CDR1 is MNHEY, CDR2 SVGAGI. The CDR3 length is 13 residues. Here the CDR3 reads CASWRGRNSPLHF. CDR3 DNA sequence: TGTGCCAGCTGGCGAGGGCGAAATTCACCCCTCCACTTT.

The V call is TRBV5-1, the J call TRBJ1-5; a possible D gene is TRBD1 (5 bases). V dropped 4 bases and J dropped 3 bases, with 8 bases sitting between them. Per the germline V gene, CDR1 is SGHRS and CDR2 is YFSETQ. This CDR3 spans 13 amino acids. CDR3 loop: CASSAGLNQPQHF. The CDR3 coding sequence is TGCGCCAGCAGCGCGGGACTCAATCAGCCCCAGCATTTT.

This chain joins TRBV5-1 and TRBJ1-4, with 7 bases fitting TRBD1. CDR3 length: 15 amino acids. Germline values: CDR1 SGHRS, CDR2 YFSETQ. The junction had 6 bases not matched to a gene; V was cut back by 2 bases and J by 5 bases. CDR3 sequence reads: CASSFGGTANEKLFF. Here the CDR3 DNA reads TGCGCCAGCAGCTTTGGCGGGACAGCAAATGAAAAACTGTTTTTT.

This clone has just a few counts. V is TRBV28 and J is TRBJ1-1, with 8 bases identical to TRBD1. Germline V gene data show CDR1 as MDHEN and CDR2 as SYDVKM. Unmatched junction bases numbered 8, after V lost 6 bases and J lost 2 bases. This CDR3 is built from 15 residues. CDR3 coding DNA: TGTGCCAGCAGCCCGATGGGGACAGGCAACACTGAAGCTTTCTTT. Protein: CASSPMGTGNTEAFF.

The V gene is TRBV18, the J gene TRBJ1-4; 7 positions agree with TRBD1. The germline V gene has CDR1 KGHSH and CDR2 LQKENI. Trimming cost V 6 bases and J 4 bases; bases outside gene matches: 8. The CDR3 sequence is 15 residues long. Here the CDR3 reads CASSRGQVINEKLFF. CDR3 sequence (DNA): TGTGCCAGCTCCCGCGGACAGGTCATTAATGAAAAACTGTTTTTT.

The chain joins TRBV5-8 to TRBJ2-7; 8 bases match TRBD1. There are 15 residues in the CDR3. The V gene's germline CDR1 is SGHTS and CDR2 YDEGEE. V was clipped by 2 bases and J by 3 bases; unmatched bases: 7. The chain's CDR3 is CASSFTGTGVYEQYF. The CDR3 DNA is TGTGCCAGCAGCTTCACCGGGACAGGAGTCTACGAGCAGTACTTC.

This clone has just one count. J is TRBJ2-3 and V is TRBV7-9, with 7 bases identical to TRBD2. In germline, CDR1 is SEHNR, CDR2 FQNEAQ (reference sequence). The CDR3 totals 16 residues. V trimming: 1 base; J trimming: 1 base; junction bases outside the gene matches: 5. The CDR3 DNA follows: TGTGCCAGCAGCTTAGTAGGGCTAGCGGGCACAGATACGCAGTATTTT. It codes for CASSLVGLAGTDTQYF.

This clone has a single count. The chain combines TRBV5-1 with TRBJ2-5, with TRBD1 as a possible D gene (5 bases). Per the germline V gene, CDR1 is SGHRS and CDR2 is YFSETQ. V was cut by 4 bases and J by 5 bases, with 21 bases left in between. The CDR3 is made up of 16 amino acids. The CDR3 spells CASSGRTLKLRETQYF. In DNA, the CDR3 is TGCGCCAGCAGCGGCAGGACATTAAAGCTTCGGGAGACCCAGTACTTC.

This chain joins TRBV3-1 (or the pseudogene TRBV3-2) and TRBJ1-2; 9 bases are a match to TRBD1. The germline V gene has CDR1 LGHDT and CDR2 YNNKEL (reference sequence). The ends lost 1 base at V and 5 bases at J; junction bases unmatched: 8. The CDR3 has 16 residues. Here the CDR3 reads CASSQGGQGRGYGYTF. For the CDR3, the DNA is TGTGCCAGCAGCCAAGGCGGACAGGGGAGGGGGTATGGCTACACCTTC.

The gene calls are TRBV19 and TRBJ1-1, with 8 bases matching TRBD1. The CDR3 runs to 18 residues. Losses at the gene ends were 5 bases for V and 1 base for J; bases not matched to a gene: 15. Germline V gives CDR1 LNHDA, CDR2 SQIVND (reference sequence). The CDR3 loop reads CASSPWTGTPAKNTEAFF. The CDR3 coding sequence is TGTGCCAGTAGTCCCTGGACAGGGACGCCGGCAAAGAACACTGAAGCTTTCTTT.

The chain employs TRBV30 and TRBJ2-3; D is uncertain. Deletions cut 7 bases from V and 4 bases from J, with 18 bases between. Germline lookup yields CDR1 GTSNPN and CDR2 SVGIG (reference sequence). The CDR3 has 14 amino acids. CDR3 DNA: TGTGCCTCAGACGGGTCGCCCTCCCCAGATACGCAGTATTTT. The encoded protein is CASDGSPSPDTQYF.

This chain joins TRBV6-5 and TRBJ1-5, with 9 nucleotides matching TRBD1. In germline, CDR1 is MNHEY, CDR2 SVGAGI. J gave up 0 bases and V 10 bases, and 4 bases lay outside the gene matches. This CDR3 has 14 residues. CDR3 nucleotides: TGTGCCACCTACAGGGGGCATAGCAATCAGCCCCAGCATTTT. The encoded protein is CATYRGHSNQPQHF.

The rearrangement joins TRBV11-1 to TRBJ2-7; tentative D call: TRBD1 (7 bases). Germline CDR1 SGHAT, CDR2 FQDESV (reference sequence). CDR3 length: 16 amino acids. V lost 3 bases to trimming and J lost 5 bases, with 20 bases between them. The CDR3 reads CASSFIGRGELHEQYF. The DNA of the CDR3 is TGTGCCAGCAGCTTTATCGGCAGGGGGGAGCTCCACGAGCAGTACTTC.

The chain's CDR3 is CASSRRGGDTEAFF. The CDR3 region has the DNA TGTGCCAGTAGTCGACGAGGGGGGGACACTGAAGCTTTCTTT. The rearrangement uses TRBV19 and TRBJ1-1; weak D call: TRBD1 (6 bases). The CDR3 consists of 14 residues. The germline V and J ends were trimmed by 5 bases and 3 bases, with 13 bases remaining between them. Per the germline V gene, CDR1 is LNHDA and CDR2 is SQIVND (reference sequence).

A few counts support this clone. The genes are TRBV25-1 and TRBJ1-2; D is perhaps TRBD1 (5 bases). This CDR3 has 13 amino acids. Trimming shortened V by 2 bases and J by 8 bases, and 12 bases separated the two germline ends. The V gene's germline CDR1 is MGHDK and CDR2 SYGVNS. The DNA for the CDR3 is TGTGCCAGCAGTGAAGCCGGGACTAAGGGCTACACCTTC. Protein product: CASSEAGTKGYTF.

This chain connects TRBV10-3 to TRBJ2-2; no firm D call. Germline CDR1 ENHRY, CDR2 SYGVKD. The CDR3 covers 13 residues. The V gene lost 8 bases and the J gene lost 3 bases, with 10 bases spanning the gap. For the CDR3, the DNA is TGTGCCATCCGCGCACGAGACACCGGGGAGCTGTTTTTT. It is translated as CAIRARDTGELFF.